This T cell receptor beta chain emerged from a study of blood T cell repertoires in COVID-19. TCRdb's copy holds only in-frame clones and misses some; the assay was immunoSEQ multiplex PCR. This table has roughly 150,000 clones, roughly 80% appearing once. Germline CDR1 is MNHEY and CDR2 is SVGEGT. This CDR3 contains 15 residues. The J segment lost 7 bases and the V segment lost 6 bases, leaving 8 bases of the junction unmatched. Sequenced sample: peripheral blood. This chain joins TRBV6-2 or TRBV6-3 and TRBJ2-7, with 14 bases lining up with TRBD2. The source of this sequence is a man aged 60 to 75 with acute or convalescent COVID-19. CDR3 in DNA: TGTGCCAGCAGCCCGGGACTAGCGGGAGTTCGGGAGCAGTACTTC. As protein: CASSPGLAGVREQYF.